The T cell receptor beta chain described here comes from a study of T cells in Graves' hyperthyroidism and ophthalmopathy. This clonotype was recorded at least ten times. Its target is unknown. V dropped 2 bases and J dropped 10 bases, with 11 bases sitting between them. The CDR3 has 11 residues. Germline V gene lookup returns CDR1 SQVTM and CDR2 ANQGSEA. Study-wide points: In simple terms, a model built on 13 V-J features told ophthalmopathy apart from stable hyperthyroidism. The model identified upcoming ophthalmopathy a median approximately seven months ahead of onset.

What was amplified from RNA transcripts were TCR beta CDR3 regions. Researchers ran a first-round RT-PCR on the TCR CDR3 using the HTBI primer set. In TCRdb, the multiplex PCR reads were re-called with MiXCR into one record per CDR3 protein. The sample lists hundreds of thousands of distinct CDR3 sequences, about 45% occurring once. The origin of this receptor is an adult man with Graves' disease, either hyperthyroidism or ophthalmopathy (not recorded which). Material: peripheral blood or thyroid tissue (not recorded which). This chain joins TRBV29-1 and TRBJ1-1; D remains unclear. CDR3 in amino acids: CSVEKGGIAFF. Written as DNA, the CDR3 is TGCAGCGTTGAAAAGGGTGGGATAGCTTTCTTT.